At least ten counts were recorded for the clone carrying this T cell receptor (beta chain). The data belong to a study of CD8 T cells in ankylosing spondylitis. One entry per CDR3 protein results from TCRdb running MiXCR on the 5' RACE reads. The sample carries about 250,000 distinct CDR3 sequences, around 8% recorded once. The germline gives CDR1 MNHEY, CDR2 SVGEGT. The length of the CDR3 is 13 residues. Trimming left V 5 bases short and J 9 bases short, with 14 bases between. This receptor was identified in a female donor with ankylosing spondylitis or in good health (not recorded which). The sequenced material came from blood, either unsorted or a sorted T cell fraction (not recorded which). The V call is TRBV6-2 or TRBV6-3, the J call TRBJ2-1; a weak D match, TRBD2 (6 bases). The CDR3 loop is CASSQTSRVEQFF. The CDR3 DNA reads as TGTGCCAGCAGTCAAACTAGCAGGGTTGAGCAGTTCTTC.